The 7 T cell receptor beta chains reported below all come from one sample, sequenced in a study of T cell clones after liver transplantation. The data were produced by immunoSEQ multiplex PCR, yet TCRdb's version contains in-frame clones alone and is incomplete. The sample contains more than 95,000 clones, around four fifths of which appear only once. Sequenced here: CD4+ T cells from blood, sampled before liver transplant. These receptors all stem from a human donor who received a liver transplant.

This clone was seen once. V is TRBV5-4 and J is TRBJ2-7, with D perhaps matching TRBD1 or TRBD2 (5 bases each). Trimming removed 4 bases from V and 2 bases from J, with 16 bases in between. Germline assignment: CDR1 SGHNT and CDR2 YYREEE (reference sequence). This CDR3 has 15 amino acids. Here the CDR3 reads CASSLSGAQAYEQYF. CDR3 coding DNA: TGTGCCAGCAGCCTGTCCGGGGCCCAAGCCTACGAGCAGTACTTC.

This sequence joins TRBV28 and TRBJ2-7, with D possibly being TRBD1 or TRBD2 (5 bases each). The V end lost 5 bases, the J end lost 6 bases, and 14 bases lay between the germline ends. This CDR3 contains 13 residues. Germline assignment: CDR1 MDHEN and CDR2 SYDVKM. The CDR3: CASSRSGASEQYF. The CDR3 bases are TGTGCCAGCAGTAGGTCCGGGGCCAGCGAGCAGTACTTC.

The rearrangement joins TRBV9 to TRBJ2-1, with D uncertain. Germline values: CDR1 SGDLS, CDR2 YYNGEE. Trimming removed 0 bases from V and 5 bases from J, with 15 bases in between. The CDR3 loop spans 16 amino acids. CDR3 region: CASSVDPRGRDNEQFF. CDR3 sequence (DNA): TGTGCCAGCAGCGTAGACCCTCGAGGAAGAGACAATGAGCAGTTCTTC.

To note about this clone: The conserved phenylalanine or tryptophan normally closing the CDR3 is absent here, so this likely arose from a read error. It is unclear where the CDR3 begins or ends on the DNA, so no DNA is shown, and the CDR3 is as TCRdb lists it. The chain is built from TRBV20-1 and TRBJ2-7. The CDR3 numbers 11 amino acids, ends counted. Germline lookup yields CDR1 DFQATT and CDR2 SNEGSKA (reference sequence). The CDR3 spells CSARDPLDLTE.

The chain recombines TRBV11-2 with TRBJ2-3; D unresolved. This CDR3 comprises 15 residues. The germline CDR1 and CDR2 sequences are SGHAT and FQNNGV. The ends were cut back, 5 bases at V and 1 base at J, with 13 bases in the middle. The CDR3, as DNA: TGTGCCAGCAGCGCCCAGACTTCCCGCACAGATACGCAGTATTTT. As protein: CASSAQTSRTDTQYF.

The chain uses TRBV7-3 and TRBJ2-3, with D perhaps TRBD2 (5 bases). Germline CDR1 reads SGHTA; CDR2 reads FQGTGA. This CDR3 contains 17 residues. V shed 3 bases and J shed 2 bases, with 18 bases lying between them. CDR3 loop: CASSLDPQRLATDTQYF. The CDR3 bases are TGTGCCAGCAGCTTGGACCCTCAGCGTCTAGCCACAGATACGCAGTATTTT.

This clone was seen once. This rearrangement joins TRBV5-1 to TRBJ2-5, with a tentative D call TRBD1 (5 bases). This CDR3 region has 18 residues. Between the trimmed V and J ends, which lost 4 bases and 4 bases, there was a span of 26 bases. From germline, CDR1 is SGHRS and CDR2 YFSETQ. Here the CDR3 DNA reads TGCGCCAGCAGCCCCCTGGCCGCTGGGGCCTCATCCCGAGAGACCCAGTACTTC. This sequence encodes CASSPLAAGASSRETQYF.